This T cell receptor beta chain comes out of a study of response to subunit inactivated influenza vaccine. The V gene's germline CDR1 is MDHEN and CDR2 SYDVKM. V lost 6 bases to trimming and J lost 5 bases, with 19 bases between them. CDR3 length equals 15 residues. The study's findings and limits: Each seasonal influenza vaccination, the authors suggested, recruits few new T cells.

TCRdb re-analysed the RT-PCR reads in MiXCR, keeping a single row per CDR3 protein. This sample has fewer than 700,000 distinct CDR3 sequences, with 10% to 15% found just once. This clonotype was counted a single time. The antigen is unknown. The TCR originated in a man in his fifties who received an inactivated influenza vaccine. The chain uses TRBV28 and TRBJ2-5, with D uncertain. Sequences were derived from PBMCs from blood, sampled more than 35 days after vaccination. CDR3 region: CASRKESDRRETQYF. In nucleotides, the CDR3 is TGTGCCAGCAGAAAAGAGTCGGACCGGCGGGAGACCCAGTACTTC.